What follows are 17 T cell receptor beta chains derived from one specimen sequenced in a study of blood T cell repertoires in COVID-19. Generated by immunoSEQ multiplex PCR, the TCRdb table keeps only in-frame clones and is missing some. The table lists roughly 250,000 clones, more than 80% of them singletons. The sequencing sample was made of PBMCs or T cells enriched from blood (not recorded which). The receptors originated from a woman aged 18-35 years who had recovered from COVID-19.

The V and J genes are TRBV10-3 and TRBJ2-2, with 13 nucleotides matching TRBD2. The CDR3 spans 15 residues. Germline values: CDR1 ENHRY, CDR2 SYGVKD. Trimming at V came to 8 bases and at J to 3 bases, leaving 3 bases not matched to a gene. The CDR3 bases are TGTGCCATCGGGGGGACTAGCGGGGACACCGGGGAGCTGTTTTTT. Translated, it gives CAIGGTSGDTGELFF.

CDR3 sequence reads: CASSGTGNEQYF. The CDR3 DNA reads TGTGCCAGCAGCGGAACAGGGAACGAGCAGTACTTC. This chain uses TRBV9 with TRBJ2-7; maybe TRBD1 (6 bases). Germline CDR1 and CDR2: SGDLS and YYNGEE. The CDR3 consists of 12 residues. With 3 bases removed from V and 5 bases from J, the gap between germline ends came to 9 bases.

The rearrangement joins TRBV28 to TRBJ1-5, with a tentative D call TRBD1 (6 bases). CDR1 is MDHEN and CDR2 is SYDVKM in the germline V gene. This CDR3 is 13 amino acids long. V shed 6 bases and J shed 3 bases, with 9 bases lying between them. The CDR3 bases are TGTGCCAGCAGGGACAGCCTCAATCAGCCCCAGCATTTT. This sequence encodes CASRDSLNQPQHF.

V usage is TRBV6-4 and J usage is TRBJ1-1; D gene ambiguous. Trimming took 2 bases from V and 2 from J, leaving 6 bases between them. The CDR3 runs to 13 residues. Germline V gives CDR1 MRHNA, CDR2 SNTAGT. CDR3 DNA: TGTGCCAGCAGTGACCAGATAAACACTGAAGCTTTCTTT. Its translation is CASSDQINTEAFF.

J is TRBJ2-7 and V is TRBV7-6; weak D call: TRBD2 (5 bases). The CDR3 sequence is 15 residues long. Germline assignment: CDR1 SGHVS and CDR2 FNYEAQ. V was trimmed by 1 base and J by 5 bases, leaving 15 bases between them. The CDR3 DNA follows: TGTGCCAGCAGCTTAGTTGCGGGCCGGTTGAACGAGCAGTACTTC. Translation gives CASSLVAGRLNEQYF.

As for this clone: Within the sample, other DNA sequences also encode this same CDR3. V is TRBV28 and J is TRBJ1-5, with no clear D. Deletions cut 4 bases from V and 4 bases from J, with 5 bases between. The CDR3 extends over 12 amino acids. Germline values: CDR1 MDHEN, CDR2 SYDVKM. The CDR3 DNA reads TGTGCCAGCAGTTCGGGAAATCAGCCCCAGCATTTT. Its translation: CASSSGNQPQHF. The whole variable domain, filled in from reference TRBV28 and TRBJ1-5, reads DVKVTQSSRYLVKRTGEKVFLECVQDMDHENMFWYRQDPGLGLRLIYFSYDVKMKEKGDIPEGYSVSREKKERFSLILESASTNQTSMYLCASSSGNQPQHFGDGTRLSIL.

V is TRBV4-1 and J is TRBJ2-7; 9 bases line up with TRBD2. CDR1 and CDR2 (germline): MGHRA, YSYEKL. This CDR3 spans 17 amino acids. V dropped 1 base and J dropped 5; count of bases not matched to a gene: 12. CDR3 DNA: TGCGCCAGCAGCCAAGCGTCGTTCGGCGGGGGGGCCCACGAGCAGTACTTC. This sequence encodes CASSQASFGGGAHEQYF.

This chain joins TRBV6-1 and TRBJ1-5, with 7 bases matching TRBD1. V dropped 0 bases and J dropped 4; count of bases not matched to a gene: 9. CDR3 length equals 17 residues. Germline CDR1 is MNHNS and CDR2 is SASEGT. The CDR3 region is CASSEARLRGNNQPQHF. CDR3 bases: TGTGCCAGCAGTGAAGCGCGTCTCAGGGGGAATAATCAGCCCCAGCATTTT.

The chain employs TRBV7-9 and TRBJ1-3; 7 nucleotides agree with TRBD1. Per germline, CDR1 SEHNR and CDR2 FQNEAQ (reference sequence). J gave up 3 bases and V 5 bases, and 7 bases lay outside the gene matches. This CDR3 comprises 15 residues. The CDR3 DNA follows: TGTGCCAGCAGCACTTCGACAGGGAGTGGAAACACCATATATTTT. Translating it yields CASSTSTGSGNTIYF.

The chain is built from TRBV5-6 and TRBJ1-2; a possible D gene is TRBD1 (6 bases). CDR1 and CDR2 (germline): SGHDT, YYEEEE. This CDR3 comprises 13 residues. Trimming left V 3 bases short and J 7 bases short, with 13 bases between. CDR3 amino acids: CASSSLTGGGYTF. CDR3 nucleotide sequence: TGTGCCAGCAGCTCCTTGACAGGAGGTGGCTACACCTTC.

This chain connects TRBV11-3 to TRBJ2-1; no definite D call. CDR3 size: 15 residues. Germline-derived CDR1 and CDR2 are SGHNT and YENEEA. The V and J ends lost 5 bases and 0 bases respectively, with 11 bases between them. The CDR3 DNA reads as TGTGCCAGCAGCCGTACGGCTAGCTCCTACAATGAGCAGTTCTTC. Translating gives CASSRTASSYNEQFF.

V and J are TRBV12-3 or TRBV12-4 and TRBJ1-1; D might be TRBD1 (5 bases). Trimming took off 3 bases at V and 4 bases at J, with 9 bases between the two ends. The CDR3 is 13 amino acids. This CDR3 is CASSLNGGTEAFF. In nucleotides, the CDR3 is TGTGCCAGCAGTTTGAACGGGGGCACTGAAGCTTTCTTT.

The chain links TRBV28 to TRBJ2-7, with D maybe TRBD2 (6 bases). This CDR3 comprises 14 residues. The V and J ends lost 7 bases and 7 bases respectively, with 20 bases between them. Germline V CDR1 and CDR2: MDHEN, SYDVKM. CDR3 protein: CASKVGLATREQYF. For the CDR3, the DNA is TGTGCCAGCAAAGTGGGACTTGCCACTCGGGAGCAGTACTTC. Based on the CDR3 plus reference TRBV28 and TRBJ2-7, the full variable domain is DVKVTQSSRYLVKRTGEKVFLECVQDMDHENMFWYRQDPGLGLRLIYFSYDVKMKEKGDIPEGYSVSREKKERFSLILESASTNQTSMYLCASKVGLATREQYFGPGTRLTVT.

This clone came up a few times. The chain joins TRBV6-5 to TRBJ1-5, with a tentative D call TRBD1 (5 bases). This CDR3 comprises 13 residues. From germline, CDR1 is MNHEY and CDR2 SVGAGI. The V end lost 8 bases, the J end lost 4 bases, and 12 bases lay between the germline ends. The CDR3 sequence is CASLVAGNQPQHF. The DNA for the CDR3 is TGTGCCAGCTTGGTAGCAGGGAATCAGCCCCAGCATTTT.

This clone was observed at least ten times. This chain links TRBV14 with TRBJ1-1, with 7 bases lining up with TRBD1. Germline trimming cut 0 bases from V and 8 bases from J; bases unmatched to any gene: 3. CDR1 is SGHDN, CDR2 FVKESK, per germline. The CDR3 has 13 amino acids. In nucleotides, the CDR3 is TGTGCCAGCAGCCAAGACAGGGGGAACGAAGCTTTCTTT. Translating gives CASSQDRGNEAFF.

About this clone: This specimen includes other DNA sequences encoding the same CDR3. The J gene is TRBJ1-1, the V gene TRBV12-3 or TRBV12-4; the D is unclear. Trimming pared 5 bases from V and 3 bases from J, leaving 4 bases between. The CDR3 runs 11 residues. In DNA form, the CDR3 reads TGTGCCAGCAGTCCGGACACTGAAGCTTTCTTT. Residues: CASSPDTEAFF.

The V and J genes are TRBV6-5 and TRBJ1-5; D is uncertain. The V end lost 5 bases, the J end lost 11 bases, and 13 bases lay between the germline ends. The CDR3 contains 12 residues. In germline, CDR1 is MNHEY, CDR2 SVGAGI. The CDR3, as DNA: TGTGCCAGCAGTATGACTGGAAGGTCCCAGCATTTT. Translating gives CASSMTGRSQHF.